A single sample is the source of the 27 T cell receptor beta chains below, sequenced in a study of spatial heterogeneity in lung cancer. Using its own MiXCR run on the 5' RACE reads, TCRdb lists one record per CDR3 protein. The table shows tens of thousands of distinct CDR3 sequences, with roughly 8.7% occurring only once. Time point specified: sample taken at primary tumor resection. The study sequenced unsorted whole RNA from tumor, nontumor lung or frozen PBMC. Sequencing used PBMCs, obtained at surgery. Every receptor here comes from a male donor with early-stage non-small cell lung cancer.

The CDR3 is CASSDGSYEQYF. The CDR3 DNA reads TGTGCCAGCTCGGACGGTTCCTACGAGCAGTACTTC. The chain employs TRBV18 and TRBJ2-7; D gene uncertain. Germline CDR1 and CDR2: KGHSH and LQKENI. The CDR3 extends over 12 amino acids. V was cut by 6 bases and J by 1 base, with 7 bases left in between.

The table lists this clonotype with a few counts. V is TRBV6-2 or TRBV6-3 and J is TRBJ2-1, with D hard to call. The CDR3 length is 14 residues. V was trimmed by 0 bases and J by 8 bases, leaving 11 bases between them. The germline CDR1 and CDR2 sequences are MNHEY and SVGEGT. CDR3 in amino acids: CASSYSRRADEQFF. CDR3 bases: TGTGCCAGCAGTTACTCGAGACGGGCCGATGAGCAGTTCTTC.

This clonotype was seen only a few times. V gene TRBV27 combines with J gene TRBJ2-3; 9 bases map to TRBD1. In germline, CDR1 is MNHEY, CDR2 SMNVEV (reference sequence). V shed 5 bases and J 3 bases; nucleotides not matched to a gene: 6. This CDR3 has 15 residues. CDR3 sequence (DNA): TGTGCCAGCAGTGCCCGGGACAGGGAAACAGATACGCAGTATTTT. It specifies CASSARDRETDTQYF.

This clonotype has more than one count but fewer than ten. The J gene is TRBJ2-3, the V gene TRBV15; perhaps TRBD2 as D (6 bases). Germline CDR1 is LNHNV and CDR2 is YYDKDF (reference sequence). The CDR3 has 15 residues. V lost 5 bases to trimming and J lost 3 bases, with 15 bases between them. The CDR3 is CATSGTGGTTDTQYF. The CDR3 region has the DNA TGTGCCACCAGCGGGACCGGGGGAACGACAGATACGCAGTATTTT.

This clonotype appeared a few times. The V and J genes are TRBV20-1 and TRBJ2-3; 7 nucleotides align to TRBD2. Per germline, CDR1 DFQATT and CDR2 SNEGSKA (reference sequence). V dropped 4 bases and J dropped 4; count of bases not matched to a gene: 5. The CDR3 contains 13 residues. CDR3 loop: CSAIRLASDTQYF. The CDR3 DNA reads as TGCAGTGCTATTCGACTAGCATCAGATACGCAGTATTTT.

Worth noting for this clonotype: Possible read error: a much larger clone is one base away. CDR3 sequence (DNA): TGTGCCTGGAGTGTAGAAGATTCGCAGTATTTT. Protein sequence: CAWSVEDSQYF. The chain has TRBV30 and TRBJ2-3; D is undetermined. This CDR3 spans 11 amino acids. CDR1 is GTSNPN and CDR2 is SVGIG in the germline V gene (reference sequence).

The chain recombines TRBV6-6 with TRBJ1-1; D may be TRBD1 (6 bases). Trimming pared 6 bases from V and 3 bases from J, leaving 11 bases between. This CDR3 is built from 13 residues. From germline, CDR1 is MNHNY and CDR2 SVGAGI (reference sequence). The CDR3: CASSSTGYTEAFF. CDR3 coding DNA: TGTGCCAGCAGCTCCACAGGGTACACTGAAGCTTTCTTT.

This clonotype was observed a handful of times. The chain recombines TRBV25-1 with TRBJ2-5, with D possibly TRBD1 on 5 matching bases. Deletions cut 5 bases from V and 5 bases from J, with 12 bases between. The CDR3 totals 13 residues. Germline V gives CDR1 MGHDK, CDR2 SYGVNS. CDR3 sequence: CASSQQGSETQYF. CDR3 DNA: TGTGCCAGCAGTCAGCAGGGTAGCGAGACCCAGTACTTC.

This clonotype was picked up a small number of times. V is TRBV19 and J is TRBJ1-2; no definite D call. CDR3 length equals 13 residues. The germline CDR1 and CDR2 sequences are LNHDA and SQIVND (reference sequence). V lost 5 bases, J lost 2 bases, and 9 bases lay in between. In DNA form, the CDR3 reads TGTGCCAGTAGTCCCTCATTCAACTATGGCTACACCTTC. Its translation: CASSPSFNYGYTF.

At least ten counts were recorded for this clonotype. The chain couples TRBV7-2 to TRBJ1-3, with D possibly being TRBD1 (5 bases). Per germline, CDR1 SGHTA and CDR2 FQGNSA. This CDR3 comprises 16 residues. Trimming removed 5 bases from V and 0 bases from J, with 14 bases in between. The CDR3 nucleotides are TGTGCCAGCAGCCCGATGACAGCTAGCTCTGGAAACACCATATATTTT. It translates to CASSPMTASSGNTIYF. Complete variable domain (other parts from reference TRBV7-2 and TRBJ1-3): GAGVSQSPSNKVTEKGKDVELRCDPISGHTALYWYRQSLGQGLEFLIYFQGNSAPDKSGLPSDRFSAERTGGSVSTLTIQRTQQEDSAVYLCASSPMTASSGNTIYFGEGSWLTVV.

This clonotype has only a few counts. The chain uses TRBV5-1 and TRBJ2-5; D is undetermined. From germline, CDR1 is SGHRS and CDR2 YFSETQ. V gave up 2 bases and J gave up 5 bases, with 10 bases separating them. The CDR3 is made up of 13 amino acids. In nucleotides, the CDR3 is TGCGCCAGCAGCTTCGGCCGAGACGAGACCCAGTACTTC. Residues: CASSFGRDETQYF. Full variable domain (rest looked up from reference TRBV5-1 and TRBJ2-5): KAGVTQTPRYLIKTRGQQVTLSCSPISGHRSVSWYQQTPGQGLQFLFEYFSETQRNKGNFPGRFSGRQFSNSRSEMNVSTLELGDSALYLCASSFGRDETQYFGPGTRLLVL.

V gene TRBV30 combines with J gene TRBJ2-4; D assignment may be TRBD1 or TRBD2 (6 bases each). The CDR3 runs 15 residues. V was cut by 4 bases and J by 0 bases, with 13 bases left in between. Germline CDR1 reads GTSNPN; CDR2 reads SVGIG (reference sequence). The chain's CDR3 is CAWTEGGLAKNIQYF. In DNA, the CDR3 is TGTGCCTGGACAGAAGGGGGACTAGCCAAAAACATTCAGTACTTC.

This clonotype was detected ten times or more. This chain connects TRBV29-1 to TRBJ1-1; D may be TRBD1 (6 bases). Germline V gene lookup returns CDR1 SQVTM and CDR2 ANQGSEA. V was clipped by 7 bases and J by 4 bases, with 10 bases between them. The CDR3 is 11 residues long. In DNA, the CDR3 is TGCAGCGCAGACAGGAGCACTGAAGCTTTCTTT. Translating it yields CSADRSTEAFF.

The gene calls are TRBV15 and TRBJ2-1; possibly TRBD2 for D (5 bases). Looked up from germline, CDR1 is LNHNV and CDR2 is YYDKDF (reference sequence). V was trimmed by 1 base and J by 4 bases, leaving 11 bases between them. The CDR3 is 15 residues long. CDR3 loop: CATSRASGQYNEQFF. In DNA, the CDR3 is TGTGCCACCAGCAGAGCAAGCGGCCAGTACAATGAGCAGTTCTTC.

The chain links TRBV28 to TRBJ1-2, with a tentative D call TRBD1 (6 bases). CDR3 length: 13 residues. V dropped 7 bases and J dropped 4 bases, with 13 bases sitting between them. Germline CDR1 reads MDHEN; CDR2 reads SYDVKM. CDR3 amino acids: CASNQGQSYGYTF. CDR3 DNA sequence: TGTGCCAGCAACCAAGGACAGTCCTATGGCTACACCTTC.

V and J are TRBV9 and TRBJ2-7; TRBD2 agrees at 8 bases. The CDR3 totals 15 residues. Trimming at V came to 2 bases and at J to 3 bases, leaving 7 bases not matched to a gene. Germline values: CDR1 SGDLS, CDR2 YYNGEE. CDR3 bases: TGTGCCAGCAGCGTCGGGACTAGTCTTGGCTACGAGCAGTACTTC. Its translation: CASSVGTSLGYEQYF.

This clonotype occurred a few times. The V and J genes are TRBV7-8 and TRBJ2-7, with 7 positions matching TRBD1. The CDR3 runs to 14 residues. Germline V gives CDR1 SGHVS, CDR2 FQNEAQ. Unmatched junction bases numbered 8, after V lost 5 bases and J lost 4 bases. The CDR3 DNA follows: TGTGCCAGCAGCCTAGGGGGCCTCTCTTACGAGCAGTACTTC. Its translation: CASSLGGLSYEQYF.

V usage is TRBV2 and J usage is TRBJ1-2; 11 bases map to TRBD1. This CDR3 is built from 15 residues. J lost 4 bases, V lost 6 bases, and 7 bases had no gene match. Germline-derived CDR1 and CDR2 are SNHLY and FYNNEI. The CDR3: CASRDGTGGSYGYTF. In DNA form, the CDR3 reads TGTGCCAGCAGGGACGGGACAGGGGGTAGCTATGGCTACACCTTC.

This clonotype showed up many times. J is TRBJ2-2 and V is TRBV28; TRBD1 agrees at 7 bases. CDR1 is MDHEN, CDR2 SYDVKM, per germline. J gave up 5 bases and V 4 bases, and 10 bases lay outside the gene matches. CDR3 size: 16 residues. CDR3 protein: CASSSGQAVRTGELFF. The CDR3, as DNA: TGTGCCAGCAGTTCCGGACAGGCAGTGAGGACCGGGGAGCTGTTTTTT.

The chain uses TRBV7-3 and TRBJ2-1; D is perhaps TRBD1 or TRBD2 (6 bases each). V was pared by 5 bases and J by 2 bases, with 16 bases between. Germline CDR1 SGHTA, CDR2 FQGTGA. This CDR3 has 16 amino acids. The CDR3 loop reads CASSPQGGGPYNEQFF. The CDR3 DNA reads TGTGCCAGCAGCCCTCAAGGGGGAGGTCCCTACAATGAGCAGTTCTTC.

The rearrangement links TRBV29-1 to TRBJ2-3; the match to TRBD2 covers 10 bases. The ends lost 6 bases at V and 1 base at J; junction bases unmatched: 4. CDR3 length: 14 residues. Germline CDR1 SQVTM, CDR2 ANQGSEA. CDR3 residues: CSVASGRRTDTQYF. CDR3 coding DNA: TGCAGCGTGGCTAGCGGGAGACGCACAGATACGCAGTATTTT.

V is TRBV29-1 and J is TRBJ1-1, with D possibly being TRBD1 (5 bases). The V end was cut by 4 bases, the J end by 2 bases, with 14 bases between. The V gene's germline CDR1 is SQVTM and CDR2 ANQGSEA. The CDR3 consists of 14 residues. The CDR3 region is CSVGWGLSNTEAFF. As DNA, the CDR3 is TGCAGCGTTGGTTGGGGGTTGTCCAACACTGAAGCTTTCTTT.

The V call is TRBV10-3, the J call TRBJ2-7; D is unresolved. The CDR3 covers 13 residues. V lost 2 bases, J lost 9 bases, and 14 bases lay in between. Per germline, CDR1 ENHRY and CDR2 SYGVKD. This CDR3 is CAISENTSILQYF. Here the CDR3 DNA reads TGTGCCATCAGTGAGAACACCAGTATCTTGCAGTACTTC.

This clonotype was picked up a small number of times. This CDR3 reads CASSTRSGPFHF. The CDR3 DNA follows: TGTGCCAGCAGCACCCGCTCGGGACCTTTCCACTTT. This chain joins TRBV7-8 and TRBJ1-6; possibly TRBD1 for D (5 bases). V lost 5 bases, J lost 17 bases, and 16 bases lay in between. The CDR3 runs to 12 residues. Per the germline V gene, CDR1 is SGHVS and CDR2 is FQNEAQ.

This clonotype was detected a few times. J is TRBJ2-3 and V is TRBV15; 9 bases map to TRBD2. Germline lookup yields CDR1 LNHNV and CDR2 YYDKDF (reference sequence). The CDR3 extends over 14 amino acids. The junction had 7 bases not matched to a gene; V was cut back by 0 bases and J by 12 bases. DNA of the CDR3: TGTGCCACCAGCAGAGATCCTAGCGGGGCCGATCAGTATTTT. Its translation: CATSRDPSGADQYF.

This clonotype was seen ten or more times. The CDR3 loop reads CASSTPGQGSNEQFF. In DNA form, the CDR3 reads TGTGCCAGCAGTACCCCGGGACAGGGAAGCAATGAGCAGTTCTTC. The chain uses TRBV28 and TRBJ2-1, with 9 bases identical to TRBD1. V lost 5 bases and J lost 6; bases outside the gene matches: 8. The CDR3 has 15 residues. Germline V gene lookup returns CDR1 MDHEN and CDR2 SYDVKM.

V usage is TRBV24-1 and J usage is TRBJ2-2, with a tentative D call TRBD2 (5 bases). V was shortened by 3 bases and J by 5 bases, with 9 bases between the two germline ends. The CDR3 is made up of 14 amino acids. In germline, CDR1 is KGHDR, CDR2 SFDVKD. The CDR3 loop reads CATSDPRGTGELFF. The CDR3 DNA sequence: TGTGCCACCAGTGATCCTAGAGGGACCGGGGAGCTGTTTTTT.